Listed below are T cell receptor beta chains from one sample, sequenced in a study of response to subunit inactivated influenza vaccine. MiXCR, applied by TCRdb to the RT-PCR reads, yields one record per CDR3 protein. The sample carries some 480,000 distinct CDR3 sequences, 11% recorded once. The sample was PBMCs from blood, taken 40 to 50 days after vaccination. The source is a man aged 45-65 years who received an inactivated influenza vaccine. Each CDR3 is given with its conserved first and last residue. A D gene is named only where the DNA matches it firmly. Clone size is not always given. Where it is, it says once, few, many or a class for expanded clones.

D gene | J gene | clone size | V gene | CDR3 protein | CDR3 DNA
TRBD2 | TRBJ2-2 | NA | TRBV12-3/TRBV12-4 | CASSLRLLGPGLAGTANTGELFF | TGTGCCAGCAGTCTGAGGCTATTGGGGCCGGGACTAGCGGGAACCGCGAACACCGGGGAGCTGTTTTTT
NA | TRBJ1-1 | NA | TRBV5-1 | CASSLYGRNTEAFF | TGCGCCAGCAGCTTGTACGGACGAAACACTGAAGCTTTCTTT
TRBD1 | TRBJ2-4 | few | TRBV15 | CATSRGPGQESF | TGTGCCACCAGCAGGGGTCCGGGACAGGAAAGCTTC
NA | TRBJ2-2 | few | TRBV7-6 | CASSFPLVGGRNGELFF | TGTGCCAGCAGCTTCCCGTTGGTCGGGGGACGGAACGGGGAGCTGTTTTTT
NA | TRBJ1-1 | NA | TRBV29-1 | CSVLDMNTEAFF | TGCAGCGTCCTGGACATGAACACTGAAGCTTTCTTT
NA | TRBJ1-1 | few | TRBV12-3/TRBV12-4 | CASSFETLATEAFF | TGTGCCAGCAGTTTCGAGACTTTAGCCACTGAAGCTTTCTTT
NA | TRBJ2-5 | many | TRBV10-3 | CAAKGGPETQYF | TGTGCCGCCAAGGGGGGTCCGGAGACCCAGTACTTC
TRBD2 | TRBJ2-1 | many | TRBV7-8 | CASSRIVGFGLAREQFF | TGTGCCAGCAGCCGCATCGTCGGTTTCGGACTAGCGAGAGAGCAGTTCTTC
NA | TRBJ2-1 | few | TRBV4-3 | CASGSGGNHGEQFF | TGCGCCAGCGGTTCAGGCGGGAACCACGGTGAGCAGTTCTTC
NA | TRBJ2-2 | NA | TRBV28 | CASRPGMKTGELFF | TGTGCCAGCAGACCCGGGATGAAAACCGGGGAGCTGTTTTTT
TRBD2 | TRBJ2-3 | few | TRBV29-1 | CSVGGLAGGLTDTQYF | TGCAGCGTTGGGGGACTAGCGGGGGGCCTCACAGATACGCAGTATTTT
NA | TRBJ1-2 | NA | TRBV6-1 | CASSEAGFGYTF | TGTGCCAGCAGTGAAGCAGGGTTTGGCTACACCTTC
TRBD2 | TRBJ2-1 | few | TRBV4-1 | CASSQDLLAGDEQFF | TGCGCCAGCAGCCAAGACTTACTAGCGGGAGATGAGCAGTTCTTC
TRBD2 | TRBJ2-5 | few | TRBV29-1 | CSVPLTSGGGETQYF | TGCAGCGTCCCCCTCACTAGCGGGGGGGGTGAGACCCAGTACTTC
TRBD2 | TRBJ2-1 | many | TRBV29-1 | CSVRRTSSVELEQFF | TGCAGCGTCCGACGGACTAGCTCGGTTGAACTTGAGCAGTTCTTC
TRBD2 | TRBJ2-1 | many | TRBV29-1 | CSVASGGTYNEQFF | TGCAGCGTTGCTAGCGGGGGAACTTACAATGAGCAGTTCTTC
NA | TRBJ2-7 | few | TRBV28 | CASTEKGPSYEQYF | TGTGCCAGCACCGAAAAGGGACCCTCCTACGAGCAGTACTTC
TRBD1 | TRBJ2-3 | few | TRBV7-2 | CASRPRGLGQGTDTQYF | TGTGCCAGCAGACCCAGGGGTCTGGGACAGGGAACAGATACGCAGTATTTT
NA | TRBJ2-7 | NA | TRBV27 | CASSLTANNYEQYF | TGTGCCAGCAGTTTAACGGCAAACAATTACGAGCAGTACTTC
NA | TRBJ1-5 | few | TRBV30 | CAWSVNLEQPQHF | TGTGCCTGGAGTGTAAACCTCGAACAGCCCCAGCATTTT
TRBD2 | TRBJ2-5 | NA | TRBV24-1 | CATSDTGTSWETQYF | TGTGCCACCAGTGATACGGGGACTAGCTGGGAGACCCAGTACTTC
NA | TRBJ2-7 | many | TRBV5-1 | CASSRPSYEQYF | TGCGCCAGCAGCCGCCCCTCCTACGAGCAGTACTTC
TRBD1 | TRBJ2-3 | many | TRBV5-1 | CASSRRSGQGASDTQYF | TGCGCCAGCAGCCGAAGGTCGGGACAGGGGGCTTCAGATACGCAGTATTTT
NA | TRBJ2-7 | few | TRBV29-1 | CSARTQGFGQYF | TGCAGCGCCCGCACACAGGGTTTCGGGCAGTACTTC
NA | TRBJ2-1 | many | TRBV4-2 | CASSHPGVNEQFF | TGTGCCAGCAGCCACCCAGGGGTCAATGAGCAGTTCTTC
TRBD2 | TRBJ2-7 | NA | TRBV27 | CASSPVLAGGPEYEQYF | TGTGCCAGCAGCCCGGTCCTAGCGGGAGGGCCTGAATACGAGCAGTACTTC
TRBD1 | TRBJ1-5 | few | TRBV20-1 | CSARGNRGNYQPQHF | TGCAGTGCTAGAGGAAACAGGGGGAACTATCAGCCCCAGCATTTT
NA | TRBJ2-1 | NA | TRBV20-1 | CSAYPGGAMSYNEQFF | TGCAGTGCTTATCCCGGAGGGGCGATGTCCTACAATGAGCAGTTCTTC
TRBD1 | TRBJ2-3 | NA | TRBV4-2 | CASSQDWTGGTDTQYF | TGTGCCAGCAGCCAAGATTGGACAGGGGGCACAGATACGCAGTATTTT
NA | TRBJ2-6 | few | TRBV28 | CASSSGLGYSGANVLTF | TGTGCCAGCAGTTCGGGCCTAGGGTACTCTGGGGCCAACGTCCTGACTTTC
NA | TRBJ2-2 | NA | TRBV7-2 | CASSPGRTTGELFF | TGTGCCAGCAGCCCAGGGCGCACCACCGGGGAGCTGTTTTTT
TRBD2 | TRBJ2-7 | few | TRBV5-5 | CASSGTSIDEQYF | TGTGCCAGCAGCGGGACTAGTATCGACGAGCAGTACTTC
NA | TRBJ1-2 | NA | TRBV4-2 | CASSQEDRLNGYTF | TGTGCCAGCAGCCAAGAAGACAGGTTAAATGGCTACACCTTC
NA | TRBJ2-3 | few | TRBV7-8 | CASSILAPGTDTQYF | TGTGCCAGCAGTATACTAGCTCCTGGCACAGATACGCAGTATTTT
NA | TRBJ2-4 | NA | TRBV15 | CATSNGKDRAKNIQYF | TGTGCCACCAGCAACGGCAAGGATCGGGCCAAAAACATTCAGTACTTC